This TCR beta chain was retrieved from a study of shared clonotypes between healthy human individuals. General study results and limits: Apart from blood, nothing was sampled; tissue repertoires likely differ. A handful of donors shared 5% to 5.5% of their naive CD4 clonotypes. Non-shared clonotypes had lower generation probabilities than those shared by all four donors.

Per sorted-subset replicate PCR, input was roughly 220 ng DNA, representing roughly 29,000 T cell genomes. The repertoire was sequenced with immunoSEQ multiplex PCR; TCRdb's copy has only in-frame clones and lacks some. Of approximately 1.5 million clones listed, about 98.5% are singletons. Worth noting for this clone: Its antigen is undetermined.

CDR3 size: 15 residues. Trimming took 4 bases from V and 6 from J, leaving 17 bases between them. CDR1 is MGHDK, CDR2 SYGVNS, per germline. The sequenced sample consisted of naive CD4+ T cells sorted from blood. Subset given: CD45RA+ positively selected. The sequence derives from a man younger than 40 in good health. The chain uses TRBV25-1 and TRBJ2-3; D is ambiguous. This chain's CDR3 is CASSGAGSAGDTQYF. CDR3 nucleotides: TGTGCCAGCAGTGGGGCAGGATCGGCAGGCGATACGCAGTATTTT.